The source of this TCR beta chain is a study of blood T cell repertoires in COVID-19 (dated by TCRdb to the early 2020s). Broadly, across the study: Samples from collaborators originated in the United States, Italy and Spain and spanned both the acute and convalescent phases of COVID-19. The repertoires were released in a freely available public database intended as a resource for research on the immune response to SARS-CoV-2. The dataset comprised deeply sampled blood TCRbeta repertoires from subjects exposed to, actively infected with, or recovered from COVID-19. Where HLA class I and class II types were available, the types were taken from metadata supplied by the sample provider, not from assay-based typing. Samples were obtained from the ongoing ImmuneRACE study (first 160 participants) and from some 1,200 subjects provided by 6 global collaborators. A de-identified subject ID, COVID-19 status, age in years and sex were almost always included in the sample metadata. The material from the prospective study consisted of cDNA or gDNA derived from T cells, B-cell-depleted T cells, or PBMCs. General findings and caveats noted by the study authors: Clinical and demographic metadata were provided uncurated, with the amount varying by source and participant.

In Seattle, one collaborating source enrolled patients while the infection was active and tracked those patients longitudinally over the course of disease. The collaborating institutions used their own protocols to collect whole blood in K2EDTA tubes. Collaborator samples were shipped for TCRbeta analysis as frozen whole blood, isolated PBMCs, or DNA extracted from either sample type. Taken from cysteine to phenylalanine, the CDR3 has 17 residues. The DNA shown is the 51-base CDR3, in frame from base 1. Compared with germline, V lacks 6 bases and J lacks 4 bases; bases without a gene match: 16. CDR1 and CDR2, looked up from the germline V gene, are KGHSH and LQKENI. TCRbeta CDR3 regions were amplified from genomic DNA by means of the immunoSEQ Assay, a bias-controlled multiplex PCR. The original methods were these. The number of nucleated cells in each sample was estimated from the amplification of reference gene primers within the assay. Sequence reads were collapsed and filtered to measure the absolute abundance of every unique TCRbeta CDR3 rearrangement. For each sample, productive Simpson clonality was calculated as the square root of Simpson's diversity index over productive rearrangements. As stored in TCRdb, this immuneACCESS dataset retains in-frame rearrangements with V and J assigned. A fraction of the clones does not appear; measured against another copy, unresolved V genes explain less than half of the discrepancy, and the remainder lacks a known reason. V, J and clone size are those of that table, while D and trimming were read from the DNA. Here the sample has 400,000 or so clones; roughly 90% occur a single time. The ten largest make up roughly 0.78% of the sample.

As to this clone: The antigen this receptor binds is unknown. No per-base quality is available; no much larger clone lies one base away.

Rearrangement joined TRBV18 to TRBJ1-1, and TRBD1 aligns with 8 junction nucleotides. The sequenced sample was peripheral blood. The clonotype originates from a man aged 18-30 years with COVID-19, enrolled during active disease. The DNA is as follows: TGTGCCAGCTCCCCAAACAATTTAGGACAGGGCGTCACTGAAGCTTTCTTT. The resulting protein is CASSPNNLGQGVTEAFF.